Listed here is a single T cell receptor (beta chain). Its antigen is not known. The CDR3 is 15 residues long. The germline CDR1 and CDR2 sequences are SGHTA and FQGNSA. Two nested PCRs, around 16 and 10 cycles, amplified TCRalpha and TCRbeta cDNA. TCRdb re-called the 5' RACE reads, yielding one record per CDR3 amino acid sequence without DNA. Its table records approximately 390,000 distinct CDR3 sequences. This sample was included in a study of monozygotic twins with inflammatory bowel disease. Study-level results: Patients with IBD had less TCRbeta diversity (inverse Simpson) than their healthy co-twins. Support for any single strong IBD-associated signal or clonotype was not found.

The receptor was derived from a human donor with ulcerative colitis or Crohn's disease, or a healthy co-twin of an affected twin (not recorded which). The chain is built from TRBV7-2 and TRBJ2-3; without DNA, the TCRdb call of TRBD1 cannot be checked. The sequencing input was blood. The CDR3 protein is CASSLLRGKTDTQYF. The variable domain in full, completed from reference TRBV7-2 and TRBJ2-3, reads GAGVSQSPSNKVTEKGKDVELRCDPISGHTALYWYRQSLGQGLEFLIYFQGNSAPDKSGLPSDRFSAERTGGSVSTLTIQRTQQEDSAVYLCASSLLRGKTDTQYFGPGTRLTVL.